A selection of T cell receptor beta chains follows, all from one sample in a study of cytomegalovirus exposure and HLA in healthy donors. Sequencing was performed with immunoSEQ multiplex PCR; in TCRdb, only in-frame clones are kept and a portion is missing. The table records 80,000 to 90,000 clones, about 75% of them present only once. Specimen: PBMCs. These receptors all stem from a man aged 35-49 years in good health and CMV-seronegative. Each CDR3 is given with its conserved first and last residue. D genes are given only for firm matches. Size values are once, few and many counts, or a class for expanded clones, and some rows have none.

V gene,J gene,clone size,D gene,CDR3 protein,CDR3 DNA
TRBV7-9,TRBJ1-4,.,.,CASSFPSSATNEKLFF,TGTGCCAGCAGCTTTCCATCCAGTGCAACTAATGAAAAACTGTTTTTT
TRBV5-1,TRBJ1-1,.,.,CASSLAPGRANTEAFF,TGCGCCAGCAGCTTGGCACCGGGTCGCGCGAACACTGAAGCTTTCTTT
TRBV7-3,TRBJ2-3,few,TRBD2,CASSLAGGATPDTQYF,TGTGCCAGCAGCTTAGCCGGGGGGGCGACCCCAGATACGCAGTATTTT
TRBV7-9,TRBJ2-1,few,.,CASSLRGLVDEQFF,TGTGCCAGCAGCTTAAGGGGGTTAGTGGATGAGCAGTTCTTC
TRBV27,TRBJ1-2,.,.,CASSLRQGRYGYTF,TGTGCCAGCAGTTTAAGGCAGGGTCGCTATGGCTACACCTTC
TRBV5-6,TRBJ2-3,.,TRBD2,CASSRLAATDTQYF,TGTGCCAGCAGTAGGCTAGCGGCCACAGATACGCAGTATTTT
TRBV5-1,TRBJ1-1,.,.,CASSSQGNTEAFF,TGCGCCAGCAGCTCACAGGGAAACACTGAAGCTTTCTTT
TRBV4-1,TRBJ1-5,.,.,CASSHTGSGQPQHF,TGCGCCAGCAGCCACACAGGGTCAGGGCAGCCCCAGCATTTT
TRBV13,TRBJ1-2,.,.,CATLDRQVVSYGYTF,TGTGCCACACTTGACAGACAGGTCGTGAGCTATGGCTACACCTTC
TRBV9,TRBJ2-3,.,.,CASKSSESTDTQYF,TGTGCCAGCAAGTCTAGCGAAAGCACAGATACGCAGTATTTT
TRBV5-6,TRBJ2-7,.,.,CASSSRVAYEQYF,TGTGCCAGCAGCTCGAGAGTTGCCTACGAGCAGTACTTC
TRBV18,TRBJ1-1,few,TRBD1,CASSPIRDRNTEAFF,TGTGCCAGCTCACCGATAAGGGACAGGAACACTGAAGCTTTCTTT
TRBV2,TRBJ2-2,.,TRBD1,CASRGGLGGELFF,TGTGCCAGCAGAGGGGGCTTAGGCGGGGAGCTGTTTTTT
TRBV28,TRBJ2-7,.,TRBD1,CASSSWDRAANEQYF,TGTGCCAGCAGTTCCTGGGACAGGGCTGCCAACGAGCAGTACTTC
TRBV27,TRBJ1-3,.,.,CASRGVGYGNTIYF,TGTGCCAGCAGAGGGGTAGGTTATGGAAACACCATATATTTT
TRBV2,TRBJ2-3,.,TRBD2,CASGQGGSDTQYF,TGTGCCAGCGGCCAGGGAGGGAGTGATACGCAGTATTTT
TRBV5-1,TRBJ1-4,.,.,CASSASGQSEKLFF,TGCGCCAGCAGCGCCTCAGGACAGAGCGAAAAACTGTTTTTT
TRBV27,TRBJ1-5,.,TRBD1,CASSRAAGQGDFDNQPQHF,TGTGCCAGCAGTCGAGCGGCGGGACAGGGTGACTTTGACAATCAGCCCCAGCATTTT
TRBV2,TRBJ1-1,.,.,CASSEWSGSNTEAFF,TGTGCCAGCAGTGAATGGTCCGGGAGTAACACTGAAGCTTTCTTT
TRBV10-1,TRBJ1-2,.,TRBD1,CASSGDRSTGYTF,TGCGCCAGCAGTGGGGACAGAAGTACTGGCTACACCTTC
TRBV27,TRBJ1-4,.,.,CASSFTRGGREKLFF,TGTGCCAGCAGTTTTACGAGGGGGGGTCGCGAAAAACTGTTTTTT
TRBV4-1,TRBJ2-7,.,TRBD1,CASSQAGQAGYEQYF,TGCGCCAGCAGCCAAGCGGGACAGGCTGGTTACGAGCAGTACTTC
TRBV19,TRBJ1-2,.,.,CASSEQENYGYTF,TGTGCCAGTAGTGAACAGGAGAACTATGGCTACACCTTC
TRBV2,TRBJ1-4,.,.,CASRRGAEEKLFF,TGTGCCAGCAGACGGGGGGCCGAGGAAAAACTGTTTTTT
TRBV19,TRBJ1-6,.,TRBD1,CASSVPAQGAKSPLHF,TGTGCCAGTAGTGTTCCCGCACAGGGGGCGAAATCACCCCTCCACTTT
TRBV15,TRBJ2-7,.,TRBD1,CATSRGQGAFYEQYF,TGTGCCACCAGCAGGGGACAGGGGGCTTTCTACGAGCAGTACTTC
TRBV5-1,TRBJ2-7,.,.,CASSPRQTPYEQYF,TGCGCCAGCAGCCCCCGACAGACGCCCTACGAGCAGTACTTC
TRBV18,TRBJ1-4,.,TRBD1,CASSPYPGQGGNEKLFF,TGTGCCAGCTCACCCTACCCGGGACAGGGGGGCAATGAAAAACTGTTTTTT
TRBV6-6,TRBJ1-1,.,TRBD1,CASSYPDRIPEAFF,TGTGCCAGCAGTTACCCGGACAGGATCCCTGAAGCTTTCTTT
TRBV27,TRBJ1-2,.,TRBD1,CASRHRDRDYGYTF,TGTGCCAGCAGGCACCGGGACAGGGACTATGGCTACACCTTC
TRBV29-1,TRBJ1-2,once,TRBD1,CSGGTDLNGYTF,TGCAGCGGGGGGACAGATTTAAATGGCTACACCTTC